This entry features one T cell receptor (beta chain) sequence. No antigen is known for it. The record has no base qualities; no much larger clone is one base away. Inclusive of the bounding cysteine and phenylalanine, the CDR3 is 13 residues long. Only the CDR3 DNA is retained, 39 bases long and in frame from the first base. V loses 2 bases, J loses 13 bases, and the germline ends lie 17 bases apart. Reading the germline V gene gives CDR1 MNHNS and CDR2 SASEGT. Whole blood was collected in K2EDTA tubes by collaborating institutions according to the institutions' own protocols. For TCRbeta analysis, collaborators shipped samples as frozen whole blood, isolated PBMCs, or DNA extracted from either of those sample types. The immunoSEQ Assay, a bias-controlled multiplex PCR, was used to amplify TCRbeta CDR3 regions from genomic DNA. Per the source publication's procedure: The number of nucleated cells in each sample was estimated by amplification of reference gene primers within the assay. To quantify the absolute abundance of each unique TCRbeta CDR3 rearrangement, sequence reads were collapsed and filtered. Productive Simpson clonality was computed per sample as the square root of Simpson's diversity index over productive rearrangements. What TCRdb holds here is the immuneACCESS table cut down to in-frame rearrangements. Part of the clones is not present; checked against another copy, under half of the missing clones reflect an unresolved V gene, and the others are unexplained. For V, J and clone size, that table is used; D and trimming come from the DNA. The sample data list 70,000 to 90,000 clones, and more than 75% of these were observed just once. The ten biggest clones cover more than 1% of the sample.

These data belong to a study of blood T cell repertoires in COVID-19 (dated by TCRdb to the early 2020s). Broadly, across the study: The collaborator samples originated in the United States, Italy and Spain and spanned the acute and convalescent phases of COVID-19. The material from the prospective study consisted of cDNA or gDNA derived from T cells, B-cell-depleted T cells, or PBMCs. Deeply sampled blood TCRbeta repertoires from subjects exposed to, actively infected with, or recovered from COVID-19 were included in the dataset. The repertoires were made available in a free public database intended to serve as a resource for research on the immune response to SARS-CoV-2. The samples were drawn from the first 160 participants of the ongoing ImmuneRACE study and from some 1,300 subjects provided by 6 global collaborators. A de-identified subject ID, COVID-19 status, age in years and sex were almost always included in the sample metadata. Where available, HLA class I and class II types were taken from metadata supplied by the sample provider and were not determined by assay-based typing. What the work shows at the level of the full study, not this receptor alone: The amount of clinical and demographic metadata varied by source and participant and was provided uncurated.

The source material was peripheral blood. This sequence uses TRBV6-1 and TRBJ1-2; a tentative D call is TRBD1 (5 bases match). The source is an elderly woman with acute or convalescent COVID-19. Here is the DNA: TGTGCCAGCAGTGAACCGGGACTAACGACCTGCACCTTC. This is translated as CASSEPGLTTCTF.